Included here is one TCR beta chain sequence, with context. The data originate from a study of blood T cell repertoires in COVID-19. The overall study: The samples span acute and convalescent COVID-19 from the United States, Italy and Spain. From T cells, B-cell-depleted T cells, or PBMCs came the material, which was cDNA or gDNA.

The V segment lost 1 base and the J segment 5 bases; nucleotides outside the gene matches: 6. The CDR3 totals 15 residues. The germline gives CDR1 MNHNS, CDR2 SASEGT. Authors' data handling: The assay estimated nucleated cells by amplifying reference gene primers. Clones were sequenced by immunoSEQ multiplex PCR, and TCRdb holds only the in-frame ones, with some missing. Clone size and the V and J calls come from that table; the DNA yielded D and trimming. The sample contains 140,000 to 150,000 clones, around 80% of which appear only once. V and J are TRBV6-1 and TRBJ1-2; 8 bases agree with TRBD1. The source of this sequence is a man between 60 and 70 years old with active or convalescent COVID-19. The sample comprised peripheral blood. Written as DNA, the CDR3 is TGTGCCAGCAGTGAAGACCCGACAGGGGTGTATGGCTACACCTTC. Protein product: CASSEDPTGVYGYTF.